This TCR beta chain was found in a study of blood T cell repertoires in COVID-19. Across the whole study: Collection of acute and convalescent COVID-19 samples took place in the United States, Italy and Spain.

The CDR3 consists of 14 residues. Germline V gene data show CDR1 as MNHEY and CDR2 as SMNVEV (reference sequence). V trimming: 7 bases; J trimming: 0 bases; junction bases outside the gene matches: 3. Authors' data handling: Quantification of nucleated cells was approximated via reference gene primer amplification. Repertoires were generated with immunoSEQ multiplex PCR, while TCRdb's copy carries only in-frame clones and drops some. V, J and clone size are those of that table, while D and trimming were read from the DNA. Here the sample spans roughly 29,000 clones, roughly 84% being singletons. The clonotype comes from a man between 65 and 85 years old with active COVID-19. The source material was peripheral blood. The chain has TRBV27 and TRBJ1-2, with TRBD1 matching 9 bases. This chain's CDR3 is CASKGTGPNYGYTF. CDR3 DNA: TGTGCCAGCAAAGGGACAGGGCCTAACTATGGCTACACCTTC.